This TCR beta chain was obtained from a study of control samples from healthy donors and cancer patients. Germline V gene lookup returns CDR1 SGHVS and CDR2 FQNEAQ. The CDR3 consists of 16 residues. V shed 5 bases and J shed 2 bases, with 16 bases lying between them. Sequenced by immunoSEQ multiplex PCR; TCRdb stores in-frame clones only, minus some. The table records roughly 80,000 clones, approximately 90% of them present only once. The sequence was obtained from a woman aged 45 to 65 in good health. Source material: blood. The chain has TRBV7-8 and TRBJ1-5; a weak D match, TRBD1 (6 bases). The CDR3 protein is CASSQEGGRGNQPQHF. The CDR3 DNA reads TGTGCCAGCAGCCAGGAAGGGGGAAGAGGCAATCAGCCCCAGCATTTT.